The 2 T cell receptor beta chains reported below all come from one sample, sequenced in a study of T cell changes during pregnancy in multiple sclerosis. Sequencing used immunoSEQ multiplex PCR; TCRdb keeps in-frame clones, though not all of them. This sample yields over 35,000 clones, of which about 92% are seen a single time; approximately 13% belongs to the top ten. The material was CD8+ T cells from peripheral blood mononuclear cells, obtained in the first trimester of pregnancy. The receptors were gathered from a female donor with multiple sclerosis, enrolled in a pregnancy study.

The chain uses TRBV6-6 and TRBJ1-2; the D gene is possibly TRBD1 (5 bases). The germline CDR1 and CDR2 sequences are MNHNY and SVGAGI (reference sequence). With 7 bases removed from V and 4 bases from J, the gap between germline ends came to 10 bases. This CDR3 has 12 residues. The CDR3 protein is CASIQGAYGYTF. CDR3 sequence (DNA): TGTGCCAGCATACAAGGGGCCTATGGCTACACCTTC.

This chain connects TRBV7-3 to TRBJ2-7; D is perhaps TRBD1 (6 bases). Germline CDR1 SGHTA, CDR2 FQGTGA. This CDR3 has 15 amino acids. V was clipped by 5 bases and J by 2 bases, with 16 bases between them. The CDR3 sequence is CASSLNPDSTYEQYF. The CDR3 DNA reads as TGTGCCAGCAGCCTTAACCCGGACAGTACCTACGAGCAGTACTTC.